This entry lists 15 T cell receptor beta chains sequenced from one sample in a study of patients and donors after allogeneic stem cell transplantation. From the RT-PCR reads, TCRdb called clonotypes with MiXCR, one entry per CDR3 protein. The sample records hundreds of thousands of distinct CDR3 sequences, roughly 16% being singletons. Material: blood, either unsorted or a sorted T cell fraction (not recorded which). The source is a human donor who was either an allogeneic HSCT recipient or a stem cell or donor lymphocyte infusion donor (not recorded which). It is not recorded whose cells these are; they may come from a transplant donor.

The table lists this clonotype with a few counts. The CDR3 DNA is TGCGCCAGCAGCCAAGTAGCGGGGGGAAAAAATGAGCAGTTCTTC. Encoded protein: CASSQVAGGKNEQFF. The V call is TRBV4-3, the J call TRBJ2-1, with 10 bases matching TRBD2. Germline values: CDR1 LGHNA, CDR2 YSLEER. The trim removed 1 base at V and 7 bases at J, leaving 4 bases unmatched. This CDR3 has 15 residues.

The CDR3, as DNA: TGTGCCATCAGTGGAGGGGAGCGGGGGGCCCAAGAGACCCAGTACTTC. This encodes CAISGGERGAQETQYF. The chain carries TRBV10-3 and TRBJ2-5; 9 nucleotides agree with TRBD2. CDR1 is ENHRY, CDR2 SYGVKD, per germline. V was clipped by 4 bases and J by 1 base; unmatched bases: 7. The CDR3 is 16 residues long.

The chain recombines TRBV6-7 with TRBJ2-1; D is possibly TRBD1 (5 bases). TRBV6-7 is an open reading frame, and its role is uncertain. This CDR3 region has 12 residues. Trimming cost V 5 bases and J 8 bases, with 10 bases left between them. The CDR3: CASSTDTDEQFF. Written as DNA, the CDR3 is TGTGCCAGCAGTACGGACACGGATGAGCAGTTCTTC.

The chain combines TRBV19 with TRBJ1-1; D remains ambiguous. CDR3 length equals 13 residues. V lost 3 bases to trimming and J lost 5 bases, with 10 bases between them. Germline V lookup: CDR1 LNHDA, CDR2 SQIVND (reference sequence). CDR3 nucleotides: TGTGCCAGTAGTATTGCTTATCCTACTGAAGCTTTCTTT. It is translated as CASSIAYPTEAFF.

This clonotype was seen more than once but under ten times. One end of the junction varies from germline; a read error may be responsible. The chain's CDR3 is CASSFGQLQETQYF. The CDR3 DNA is TGTGCTAGCAGCTTCGGACAGTTACAAGAGACCCAGTACTTC. The chain uses TRBV7-7 and TRBJ2-5; TRBD1 is a possible D gene (6 bases). The CDR3 runs to 14 residues. Germline values: CDR1 SSHAT, CDR2 FNYEAQ (reference sequence).

The gene calls are TRBV6-1 and TRBJ1-5; 8 nucleotides align to TRBD1. Losses at the gene ends were 6 bases for V and 2 bases for J; bases not matched to a gene: 12. This CDR3 is 17 amino acids long. CDR1 is MNHNS and CDR2 is SASEGT in the germline V gene. The CDR3 sequence is CASSWTGNRFRNQPQHF. The CDR3 nucleotides are TGTGCCAGCAGCTGGACAGGGAATCGCTTTCGCAATCAGCCCCAGCATTTT.

The chain uses TRBV30 and TRBJ2-7; D is undetermined. V lost 3 bases to trimming and J lost 7 bases, with 4 bases between them. The germline gives CDR1 GTSNPN, CDR2 SVGIG (reference sequence). CDR3 length: 9 amino acids. The DNA for the CDR3 is TGTGCCTGGAGCGCGGAGCAGTACTTC. This encodes CAWSAEQYF.

The J gene is TRBJ2-7, the V gene TRBV5-1; perhaps TRBD1 as D (5 bases). The germline gives CDR1 SGHRS, CDR2 YFSETQ. This CDR3 spans 11 amino acids. V lost 6 bases and J 4 bases, leaving 8 bases between the germline ends. CDR3 DNA sequence: TGCGCCAGCACAAGGGGTTACGAGCAGTACTTC. Translation: CASTRGYEQYF.

This clonotype came up many times. The chain links TRBV5-1 to TRBJ2-7; 7 bases agree with TRBD2. Germline V gene lookup returns CDR1 SGHRS and CDR2 YFSETQ. The CDR3 extends over 14 amino acids. The trim removed 0 bases at V and 3 bases at J, leaving 3 bases unmatched. The CDR3 sequence is CASSLAGGIYEQYF. The CDR3 region has the DNA TGCGCCAGCAGCTTGGCGGGGGGAATCTACGAGCAGTACTTC.

V usage is TRBV5-1 and J usage is TRBJ2-2; D may be TRBD2 (5 bases). CDR1 is SGHRS and CDR2 is YFSETQ in the germline V gene. The CDR3 extends over 16 amino acids. V was shortened by 3 bases and J by 5 bases, with 17 bases between the two germline ends. The CDR3 sequence is CASSSQSGRGTGELFF. For the CDR3, the DNA is TGCGCCAGCAGCTCCCAATCTGGGAGAGGGACCGGGGAGCTGTTTTTT.

The CDR3 coding sequence is TGCGCCAGCAGCCAATTTGCCAGGGGGCGCGACGAGCAGTACTTC. Its translation: CASSQFARGRDEQYF. The chain uses TRBV4-1 and TRBJ2-7, with 8 bases identical to TRBD1. The V segment lost 2 bases and the J segment 5 bases; nucleotides outside the gene matches: 8. Germline V gives CDR1 MGHRA, CDR2 YSYEKL. The CDR3 runs to 15 residues.

This clonotype was observed a few times. This chain uses TRBV20-1 with TRBJ1-2; D gene ambiguous. The CDR3 totals 12 residues. The V end was cut by 0 bases, the J end by 6 bases, with 8 bases between. Per germline, CDR1 DFQATT and CDR2 SNEGSKA (reference sequence). CDR3 in DNA: TGCAGTGCTAGAGATCTCCATAATGGCTACACCTTC. Residues: CSARDLHNGYTF.

This clonotype turned up a few times. The V gene is TRBV4-3, the J gene TRBJ2-5; D is ambiguous. Germline-derived CDR1 and CDR2 are LGHNA and YSLEER. Trimming pared 1 base from V and 4 bases from J, leaving 7 bases between. The CDR3 runs to 13 residues. Here the CDR3 reads CASSQAYGETQYF. As DNA, the CDR3 is TGCGCCAGCAGCCAAGCGTACGGAGAGACCCAGTACTTC.

Ten or more counts support this clonotype. The J gene is TRBJ1-6, the V gene TRBV7-8, with D possibly matching TRBD1 (5 bases). Germline values: CDR1 SGHVS, CDR2 FQNEAQ. V shed 6 bases and J shed 8 bases, with 14 bases lying between them. The CDR3 sequence is 14 residues long. The DNA of the CDR3 is TGTGCCAGCAGAATGAGGCAGGGCGATTCACCCCTCCACTTT. Translation gives CASRMRQGDSPLHF.

This clonotype has a count of ten or more. CDR3 sequence: CASSQDIGGGLGEQFF. The CDR3 coding sequence is TGCGCCAGCAGCCAAGATATTGGCGGGGGTCTAGGTGAGCAGTTCTTC. The gene calls are TRBV4-3 and TRBJ2-1; 7 bases match TRBD2. Germline V gives CDR1 LGHNA, CDR2 YSLEER. The junction had 11 bases not matched to a gene; V was cut back by 0 bases and J by 9 bases. The CDR3 consists of 16 residues.